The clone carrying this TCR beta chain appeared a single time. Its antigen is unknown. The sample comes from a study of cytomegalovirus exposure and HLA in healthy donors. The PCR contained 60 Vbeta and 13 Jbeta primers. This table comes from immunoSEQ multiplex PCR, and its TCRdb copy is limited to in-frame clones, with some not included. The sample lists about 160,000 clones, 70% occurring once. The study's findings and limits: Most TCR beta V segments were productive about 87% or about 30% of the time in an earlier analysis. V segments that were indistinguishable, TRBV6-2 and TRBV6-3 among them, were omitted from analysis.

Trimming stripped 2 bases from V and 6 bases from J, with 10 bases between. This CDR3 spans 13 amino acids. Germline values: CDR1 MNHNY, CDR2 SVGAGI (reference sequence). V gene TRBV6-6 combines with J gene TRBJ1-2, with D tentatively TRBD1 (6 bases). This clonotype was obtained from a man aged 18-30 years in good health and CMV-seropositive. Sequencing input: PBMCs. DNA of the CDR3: TGTGCCAGCAGTTACACAGGGTCCCATGGCTACACCTTC. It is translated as CASSYTGSHGYTF.